These 24 T cell receptor beta chains originate from one sample sequenced in a study of HIV-infected patients and healthy controls. cDNA was made from approximately 0.55 ug RNA using alpha and beta constant primers. Separate chain-specific third strand synthesis with multiplexing indices produced the alpha and beta libraries. TCRdb fed the 5' RACE reads into MiXCR, producing one record per CDR3 protein. The data contain some 8,100 distinct CDR3 sequences, 6.7% of them seen just once; the ten biggest clones take up 20% to 25%. Follow-up blood was drawn about 14 weeks, roughly three months, after antiretroviral therapy began. Whole blood was used without fractionation, so all unsorted peripheral T cells were included. This sample comprised blood, obtained during antiretroviral therapy. Receptor source: an adult with HIV infection.

This clonotype was seen many times. With the library built for alpha chains, this beta chain is off target and its frequency is not meaningful. The chain has TRBV7-3 and TRBJ2-2; TRBD2 might be the D (5 bases). Looked up from germline, CDR1 is SGHTA and CDR2 is FQGTGA. The V end was cut by 0 bases, the J end by 4 bases, with 6 bases between. The CDR3 loop spans 14 amino acids. In DNA form, the CDR3 reads TGTGCCAGCAGCTTAACAGGGAGCACCGGGGAGCTGTTTTTT. Translation: CASSLTGSTGELFF.

This clonotype is deemed medium-sized. Found in a library prepared for alpha chains, this beta chain is an off-target read, and its abundance has little meaning. The chain uses TRBV4-1 and TRBJ2-1; TRBD2 agrees at 10 bases. Germline assignment: CDR1 MGHRA and CDR2 YSYEKL. This CDR3 is built from 17 residues. V trimming: 2 bases; J trimming: 0 bases; junction bases outside the gene matches: 4. In nucleotides, the CDR3 is TGCGCCAGCAGCCAATTTCCTAGCGGGAGCTCCTACAATGAGCAGTTCTTC. Its translation is CASSQFPSGSSYNEQFF.

This clonotype is categorized as medium-sized. This beta chain is a stray read from a library made for alpha chains; its abundance is not meaningful. This chain links TRBV12-3 or TRBV12-4 with TRBJ2-1; no reliable D call. V lost 0 bases and J lost 9, with 9 bases in between. The CDR3 is 13 residues long. The CDR3 here is CASSLARRGEQFF. The CDR3 DNA is TGTGCCAGCAGTTTAGCACGGCGAGGTGAGCAGTTCTTC.

This clonotype was seen many times. Germline and junction disagree at one end, which may indicate a read error. This beta chain came through as a stray read in a library set up for alpha chains, and its size says little. J is TRBJ1-2 and V is TRBV19, with D perhaps matching TRBD1 (5 bases). CDR3 length equals 11 residues. Germline V gene lookup returns CDR1 LNHDA and CDR2 SQIVND (reference sequence). Here the CDR3 reads CASTEGLFGIF. For the CDR3, the DNA is TGTGCCAGTACCGAGGGACTCTTCGGAATCTTC. The whole variable domain, remainder taken from reference TRBV19 and TRBJ1-2, is DGGITQSPKYLFRKEGQNVTLSCEQNLNHDAMYWYRQDPGQGLRLIYYSQIVNDFQKGDIAEGYSVSREKKESFPLTVTSAQKNPTAFYLCASTEGLFGIFGSGTRLTVV.

This clonotype is medium-sized by share. As an off-target read in a library built for alpha chains, this beta chain has a frequency of little significance. The V and J genes are TRBV28 and TRBJ2-7; the D gene could be TRBD1 or TRBD2 (6 bases each). V lost 7 bases and J lost 2, with 18 bases in between. The CDR3 is 15 amino acids. Germline CDR1 is MDHEN and CDR2 is SYDVKM. CDR3 nucleotide sequence: TGTGCCAGCACCTACCCTAAGGGGGGTGCCTACGAGCAGTACTTC. Translating gives CASTYPKGGAYEQYF.

This clonotype was detected ten times or more. The size of this beta chain means little, since it is a stray read in a library made for alpha chains. The rearrangement uses TRBV6-2 or TRBV6-3 and TRBJ1-1, with D unclear. CDR1 and CDR2 (germline): MNHEY, SVGEGT. The CDR3 has 11 amino acids. With 5 bases removed from V and 1 base from J, the gap between germline ends came to 2 bases. CDR3 bases: TGTGCCAGCAGTGAGAACACTGAAGCTTTCTTT. Protein: CASSENTEAFF.

This clonotype was observed many times. A library prepared for alpha chains yielded this beta chain as an off-target read; its size is of little meaning. The chain combines TRBV20-1 with TRBJ2-6, with D maybe TRBD1 (6 bases). CDR1 and CDR2 from the germline V gene are DFQATT and SNEGSKA (reference sequence). There are 13 residues in the CDR3. Here the CDR3 DNA reads TGCAGAGCGGACAGCTCTGGGGCCAACGTCCTGACTTTC. This gives the protein CRADSSGANVLTF.

This clonotype is medium-sized. Little can be read into the size of this beta chain, an off-target read in a library designed for alpha chains. The rearrangement joins TRBV14 to TRBJ2-2; unclear D gene. CDR1 and CDR2 from the germline V gene are SGHDN and FVKESK. The CDR3 covers 12 residues. V lost 11 bases and J 3 bases, leaving 10 bases between the germline ends. The CDR3 DNA reads as TGTGCCTCTGGCCATCACACCGGGGAGCTGTTTTTT. This encodes CASGHHTGELFF.

This clonotype was found many times. A library made for alpha chains picked up this beta chain off target, so its size means little. The DNA of the CDR3 is TGTGCCAGCAGTCCTAGAAGAGCGACCGGGGAGCTGTTTTTT. This gives the protein CASSPRRATGELFF. The gene calls are TRBV6-5 and TRBJ2-2; unclear D gene. This CDR3 spans 14 amino acids. Germline lookup yields CDR1 MNHEY and CDR2 SVGAGI. Trimming pared 5 bases from V and 5 bases from J, leaving 12 bases between.

This clonotype is labeled medium-sized (0.01 to 0.1%). Within a library made for alpha chains, this beta chain is off target, and its count is uninformative. The chain couples TRBV10-3 to TRBJ1-1; possibly TRBD1 for D (5 bases). CDR3 length: 14 amino acids. Germline V gene data show CDR1 as ENHRY and CDR2 as SYGVKD. V was clipped by 10 bases and J by 5 bases, with 20 bases between them. The CDR3 is CATGAGGAFTEAFF. CDR3 nucleotides: TGTGCCACCGGAGCGGGAGGGGCTTTTACTGAAGCTTTCTTT.

By proportion, this clonotype is medium-sized. With the library built for alpha chains, this beta chain is off target and its frequency is not meaningful. V and J are TRBV11-2 and TRBJ2-3; tentatively, D is TRBD1 or TRBD2 (5 bases each). Germline V gives CDR1 SGHAT, CDR2 FQNNGV. Trimming took off 1 base at V and 2 bases at J, with 16 bases between the two ends. This CDR3 region has 17 residues. CDR3 sequence (DNA): TGTGCCAGCAGCTTAGTTACAGGATCGGGATTCACAGATACGCAGTATTTT. Translation gives CASSLVTGSGFTDTQYF.

This clonotype was observed a handful of times. The library was prepared for alpha chains; this beta chain is a stray read, so its frequency means little. The rearrangement uses TRBV12-3 or TRBV12-4 and TRBJ1-5; no clear D gene. Trimming pared 5 bases from V and 0 bases from J, leaving 32 bases between. There are 22 residues in the CDR3. The CDR3 region has the DNA TGTGCCAGCAGTACCTCATTTAGGGTGGGCCTCCAGCGAGACACTAGCAATCAGCCCCAGCATTTT. It encodes CASSTSFRVGLQRDTSNQPQHF.

By share, this clonotype ranks as medium-sized. Since the library was made to target alpha chains, this beta chain is a stray read and its abundance is not meaningful. The J gene is TRBJ2-7, the V gene TRBV29-1; D gene unclear. Trimming cost V 4 bases and J 4 bases, with 5 bases left between them. Germline V gene data show CDR1 as SQVTM and CDR2 as ANQGSEA. The CDR3 is 10 amino acids. The CDR3 is CSVAEYEQYF. DNA for the CDR3: TGCAGCGTTGCTGAGTACGAGCAGTACTTC.

The sample holds one count of this clonotype. A much larger clone lies a single base off, so this may be a read error. The library was built for alpha chains, so this beta chain is an off-target read and its size means little. The V call is TRBV3-1, the J call TRBJ2-1; a weak D match, TRBD2 (6 bases). CDR1 is LGHDT and CDR2 is YNNKEL in the germline V gene (reference sequence). The V end lost 1 base, the J end lost 4 bases, and 23 bases lay between the germline ends. CDR3 length equals 19 residues. The CDR3 DNA is TGTGCCAGCAGCCAAGGGGTCCCTAGCTGGAGGGCAGGGTACAATGAGCAGTTCTTC. Protein product: CASSQGVPSWRAGYNEQFF.

This clonotype was seen repeatedly, ten times or more. Since it is a stray read in a library aimed at alpha chains, this beta chain has a size that is not meaningful. This chain's CDR3 is CASSLQATNEKLFF. CDR3 coding DNA: TGTGCCAGCAGTTTACAGGCAACTAATGAAAAACTGTTTTTT. The chain is built from TRBV28 and TRBJ1-4; D unresolved. The V end lost 2 bases, the J end lost 0 bases, and 4 bases lay between the germline ends. The CDR3 contains 14 residues. CDR1 is MDHEN, CDR2 SYDVKM, per germline. Complete variable domain (other parts from reference TRBV28 and TRBJ1-4): DVKVTQSSRYLVKRTGEKVFLECVQDMDHENMFWYRQDPGLGLRLIYFSYDVKMKEKGDIPEGYSVSREKKERFSLILESASTNQTSMYLCASSLQATNEKLFFGSGTQLSVL.

There are many counts of this clonotype. This beta chain slipped into a library made for alpha chains as a stray read, so its size is not meaningful. The chain joins TRBV5-1 to TRBJ2-1; D gene uncertain. V lost 0 bases and J 5 bases, leaving 9 bases between the germline ends. The CDR3 extends over 14 amino acids. Germline V gene sequence: CDR1 SGHRS, CDR2 YFSETQ. The CDR3, as DNA: TGCGCCAGCAGCTTGGGCAGCACTAACAATGAGCAGTTCTTC. This gives the protein CASSLGSTNNEQFF.

This clonotype occurred many times. Since the library was made to target alpha chains, this beta chain is a stray read and its abundance is not meaningful. The V and J genes are TRBV12-3 or TRBV12-4 and TRBJ2-7; 10 bases match TRBD1. Trimming removed 2 bases from V and 2 bases from J; junction bases left unmatched: 12. CDR3 length equals 18 residues. CDR3 loop: CASSLHAGGDRGPYEQYF. The CDR3 nucleotides are TGTGCCAGCAGTTTACACGCCGGGGGGGACAGGGGACCCTACGAGCAGTACTTC.

Ten or more counts support this clonotype. A library prepared for alpha chains yielded this beta chain as an off-target read; its size is of little meaning. The chain uses TRBV6-5 and TRBJ2-7, with 8 bases identical to TRBD1. V shed 2 bases, J shed 5 bases, and the junction held 5 bases outside the gene matches. CDR3 size: 14 residues. Germline values: CDR1 MNHEY, CDR2 SVGAGI. CDR3 protein: CASSYAGGFDEQYF. In nucleotides, the CDR3 is TGTGCCAGCAGTTACGCAGGGGGCTTTGACGAGCAGTACTTC.

Within the sample, this clonotype is medium-sized. This beta chain is an off-target read within a library intended for alpha chains, so its frequency means little. The chain links TRBV5-5 to TRBJ1-4; 10 bases fit TRBD1. J lost 8 bases, V lost 2 bases, and 6 bases had no gene match. The V gene's germline CDR1 is SGHKS and CDR2 YYEKEE (reference sequence). The CDR3 is 15 residues long. The CDR3 nucleotides are TGTGCCAGCAGCTTCGGGACAGGGGCAGGGGAAAAACTGTTTTTT. It translates to CASSFGTGAGEKLFF.

This clonotype is medium-sized (0.01 to 0.1%) by share. This beta chain is off target for a library built for alpha chains, so its abundance means little. The rearrangement joins TRBV10-3 to TRBJ2-3; the D is unclear. Deletions cut 0 bases from V and 0 bases from J, with 16 bases between. Per germline, CDR1 ENHRY and CDR2 SYGVKD. The CDR3 has 18 residues. This CDR3 is CAISESPLVRVSTDTQYF. CDR3 nucleotides: TGTGCCATCAGTGAGTCTCCCCTGGTTCGTGTTAGCACAGATACGCAGTATTTT.

Notes on this clonotype: The size of this beta chain means little, since it is a stray read in a library made for alpha chains. The chain recombines TRBV28 with TRBJ1-5, with no clear D. Trimming shortened V by 9 bases and J by 4 bases, and 13 bases separated the two germline ends. This CDR3 has 13 residues. Germline CDR1 MDHEN, CDR2 SYDVKM. This CDR3 is CASSLIINQPQHF. In nucleotides, the CDR3 is TGTGCCAGTAGTCTTATAATTAATCAGCCCCAGCATTTT.

About this clonotype itself: Since it is a stray read in a library aimed at alpha chains, this beta chain has a size that is not meaningful. The V and J genes are TRBV29-1 and TRBJ2-3, with 12 bases fitting TRBD2. CDR3 length: 13 residues. The junction had 1 base not matched to a gene; V was cut back by 7 bases and J by 2 bases. Germline CDR1 is SQVTM and CDR2 is ANQGSEA. CDR3 DNA: TGCAGCGGGACTAGCGGGAACACAGATACGCAGTATTTT. This sequence encodes CSGTSGNTDTQYF.

This clonotype was detected many times. This beta chain slipped into a library made for alpha chains as a stray read, so its size is not meaningful. The genes are TRBV7-9 and TRBJ2-2; 7 bases fit TRBD1. CDR1 is SEHNR, CDR2 FQNEAQ, per germline (reference sequence). The CDR3 is made up of 14 amino acids. Trimming removed 2 bases from V and 6 bases from J; junction bases left unmatched: 3. CDR3 bases: TGTGCCAGCAGCTTACCGCAGGGGGCCGGGGAGCTGTTTTTT. Translation: CASSLPQGAGELFF.

By frequency in the sample, this clonotype is medium-sized. This beta chain turned up in a library designed for alpha chains; as an off-target read, its abundance says little. The chain uses TRBV20-1 and TRBJ2-7; D may correspond to TRBD1 or TRBD2 (5 bases each). In germline, CDR1 is DFQATT, CDR2 SNEGSKA (reference sequence). The CDR3 contains 14 residues. V was shortened by 6 bases and J by 7 bases, with 22 bases between the two germline ends. CDR3 in DNA: TGCAGTGCCAGCCGGGACCCGGGATCTTGGGAGCAGTACTTC. Its translation: CSASRDPGSWEQYF.